Presented here are 9 T cell receptor beta chains from one specimen sequenced in a study of blood T cell repertoires in COVID-19. Libraries were prepared by immunoSEQ multiplex PCR; TCRdb keeps only in-frame clonotypes and omits some of them. Altogether some 260,000 clones are present, approximately 79% being singletons, with the ten largest covering 4.5% to 5%. The sample consisted of peripheral blood. Receptors were obtained from an elderly woman with active or convalescent COVID-19.

V and J are TRBV20-1 and TRBJ1-5; no reliable D call. V was shortened by 3 bases and J by 10 bases, with 13 bases between the two germline ends. Germline V gene data show CDR1 as DFQATT and CDR2 as SNEGSKA (reference sequence). The length of the CDR3 is 12 residues. CDR3 in DNA: TGCAGTGCTAGTTTAGGCCGGGGACCCCAGCATTTT. It translates to CSASLGRGPQHF.

This rearrangement joins TRBV20-1 to TRBJ1-6, with unresolved D. Trimming removed 0 bases at V and 15 bases at J, with 6 bases between. The CDR3 sequence is 10 residues long. Germline-derived CDR1 and CDR2 are DFQATT and SNEGSKA (reference sequence). The CDR3 sequence: CSARDRVLHF. The CDR3 coding sequence is TGCAGTGCTAGAGATCGGGTCCTCCACTTT.

The chain joins TRBV5-4 to TRBJ2-5, with 8 bases that match TRBD1. With V trimmed by 6 bases and J by 2 bases, 9 bases remained unmatched. The CDR3 consists of 15 residues. The germline V gene has CDR1 SGHNT and CDR2 YYREEE (reference sequence). CDR3 nucleotide sequence: TGTGCCAGCACCCGCGAGACAGGGGCGCAAGAGACCCAGTACTTC. It translates to CASTRETGAQETQYF.

This chain connects TRBV28 to TRBJ2-1; TRBD2 aligns across 14 bases. Germline V gene data show CDR1 as MDHEN and CDR2 as SYDVKM. The junction had 13 bases not matched to a gene; V was cut back by 6 bases and J by 0 bases. This CDR3 spans 20 amino acids. CDR3 in amino acids: CASRIGTSGSGGSSYNEQFF. The CDR3 DNA follows: TGTGCCAGCAGGATCGGGACTAGCGGGAGTGGGGGGAGCTCCTACAATGAGCAGTTCTTC.

The V and J genes are TRBV28 and TRBJ1-2; 9 bases line up with TRBD1. V was clipped by 7 bases and J by 8 bases; unmatched bases: 8. The germline CDR1 and CDR2 sequences are MDHEN and SYDVKM. The CDR3 spans 13 residues. The CDR3 DNA is TGTGCCAGCACTTCGGGACAGGGAGGAGGCTACACCTTC. As protein: CASTSGQGGGYTF.

This clone turned up a few times. The chain carries TRBV5-5 and TRBJ1-3; D is ambiguous. Germline V lookup: CDR1 SGHKS, CDR2 YYEKEE (reference sequence). CDR3 size: 12 residues. V lost 1 base and J lost 8, with 7 bases in between. The CDR3 protein is CASSLSVDTIYF. Written as DNA, the CDR3 is TGTGCCAGCAGCTTGTCAGTTGACACCATATATTTT.

This chain uses TRBV3-1 (or the pseudogene TRBV3-2) with TRBJ2-3; D is perhaps TRBD2 (6 bases). The germline V gene encodes CDR1 LGHDT and CDR2 YNNKEL (reference sequence). The CDR3 is made up of 16 amino acids. V was trimmed by 0 bases and J by 0 bases, leaving 10 bases between them. The CDR3 region is CASSQDGGASTDTQYF. Here the CDR3 DNA reads TGTGCCAGCAGCCAAGATGGCGGGGCTAGCACAGATACGCAGTATTTT.

The chain carries TRBV6-5 and TRBJ1-4, with 7 nucleotides matching TRBD1. This CDR3 has 15 amino acids. The V and J ends lost 0 bases and 8 bases, in that order; junction bases with no gene match: 6. Per germline, CDR1 MNHEY and CDR2 SVGAGI. The CDR3: CASSYSATGLEKLFF. In DNA, the CDR3 is TGTGCCAGCAGTTACTCGGCGACAGGGCTGGAAAAACTGTTTTTT.

The chain has TRBV2 and TRBJ2-1; 7 nucleotides align to TRBD1. Germline loops: CDR1 SNHLY, CDR2 FYNNEI. The CDR3 covers 13 residues. The V segment lost 5 bases and the J segment 8 bases; nucleotides outside the gene matches: 6. In DNA form, the CDR3 reads TGTGCCAGCAGTTTGGACAGGTTTTATGAGCAGTTCTTC. It codes for CASSLDRFYEQFF.